This T cell receptor beta chain was found in a study of tumor-infiltrating lymphocytes in localized non-small cell lung cancer. Study information: Patients included smokers and never-smokers with various histologies, some sampled after neoadjuvant chemotherapy.

CDR1 is KGHSH, CDR2 LQKENI, per germline. This CDR3 has 13 residues. Trimming left V 0 bases short and J 5 bases short, with 6 bases between. Study results and limitations: TCRbeta sequencing showed higher T cell infiltration in tumors than uninvolved lung. No T-cell fraction difference was seen between IM1 and IM2 tumors.

Using immunoSEQ multiplex PCR, the repertoire was profiled, and TCRdb retains in-frame clones only, with some absent. This sample has roughly 9,100 clones, with approximately 85% found just once. Remarks on this clone: As yet, its antigen is unknown.

This clonotype was sampled from a human donor with non-small cell lung cancer. This rearrangement joins TRBV18 to TRBJ2-3; no firm D call. Source material: uninvolved lung tissue not adjacent to the tumor. CDR3 sequence reads: CASSPPSGDTQYF. CDR3 coding DNA: TGTGCCAGCTCACCACCGTCAGGAGATACGCAGTATTTT. Full variable domain (missing parts from reference TRBV18 and TRBJ2-3): NAGVMQNPRHLVRRRGQEARLRCSPMKGHSHVYWYRQLPEEGLKFMVYLQKENIIDESGMPKERFSAEFPKEGPSILRIQQVVRGDSAAYFCASSPPSGDTQYFGPGTRLTVL.